This T cell receptor (beta chain) comes out of a study of CD8+ T cells in alopecia areata. Across the study: Tofacitinib dosing lasted 6 to 18 months, which was then followed by 6 months off drug.

Extracted RNA was reverse transcribed into cDNA, the sequencing template. Using immunoSEQ multiplex PCR, the repertoire was profiled, and TCRdb retains in-frame clones only, with some absent. The table has roughly 170,000 clones, approximately 56% seen once. There are 14 residues in the CDR3. V lost 0 bases to trimming and J lost 6 bases, with 12 bases between them. Germline V gene sequence: CDR1 GTSNPN, CDR2 SVGIG (reference sequence). The clonotype comes from a human donor with alopecia areata. The chain joins TRBV30 to TRBJ1-5; the D gene is possibly TRBD1 (5 bases). This specimen consisted of CD4+ T cells sorted from blood, obtained at week 0. CDR3 sequence reads: CAWSVTRGSQPQHF. The DNA for the CDR3 is TGTGCCTGGAGTGTAACCCGGGGGAGTCAGCCCCAGCATTTT.